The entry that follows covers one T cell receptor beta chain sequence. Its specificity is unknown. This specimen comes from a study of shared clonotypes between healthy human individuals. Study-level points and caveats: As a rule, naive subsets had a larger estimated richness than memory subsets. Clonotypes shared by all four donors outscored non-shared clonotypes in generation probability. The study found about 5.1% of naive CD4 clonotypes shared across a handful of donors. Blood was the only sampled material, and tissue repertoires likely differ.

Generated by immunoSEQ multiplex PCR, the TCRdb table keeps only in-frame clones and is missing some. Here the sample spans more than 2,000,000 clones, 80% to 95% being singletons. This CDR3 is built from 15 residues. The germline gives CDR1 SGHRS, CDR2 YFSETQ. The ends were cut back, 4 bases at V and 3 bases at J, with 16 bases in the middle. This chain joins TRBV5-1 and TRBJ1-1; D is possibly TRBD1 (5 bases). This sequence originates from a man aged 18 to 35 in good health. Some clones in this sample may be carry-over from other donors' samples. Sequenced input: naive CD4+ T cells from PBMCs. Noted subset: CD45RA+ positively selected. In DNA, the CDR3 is TGCGCCAGCAGCAAGACCCCAGGAGGGGACACTGAAGCTTTCTTT. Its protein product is CASSKTPGGDTEAFF.